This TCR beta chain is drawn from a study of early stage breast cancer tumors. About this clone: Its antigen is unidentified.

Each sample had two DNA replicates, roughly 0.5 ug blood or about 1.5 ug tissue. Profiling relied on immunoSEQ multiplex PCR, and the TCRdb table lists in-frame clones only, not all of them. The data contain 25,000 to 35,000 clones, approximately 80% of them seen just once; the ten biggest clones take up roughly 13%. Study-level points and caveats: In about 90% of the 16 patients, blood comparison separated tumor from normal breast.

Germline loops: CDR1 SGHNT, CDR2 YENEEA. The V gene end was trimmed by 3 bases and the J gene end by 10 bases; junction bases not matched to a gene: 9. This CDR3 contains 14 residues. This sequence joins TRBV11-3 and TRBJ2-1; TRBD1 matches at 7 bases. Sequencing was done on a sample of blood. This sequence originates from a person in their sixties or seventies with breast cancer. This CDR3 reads CASSLGDRDREQFF. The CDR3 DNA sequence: TGTGCCAGCAGCTTGGGTGACAGGGATAGGGAGCAGTTCTTC.